What follows describes a single TCR beta chain. No antigen is known for it. Base qualities are missing; no much larger clone stands one base away. From the cysteine up to the phenylalanine, the CDR3 has a length of 13 residues. Only CDR3 DNA remains: 39 bases, in frame from the first base. The V and J ends are trimmed by 4 bases and 7 bases, leaving 10 bases between them. From a lookup of the germline V gene (reference sequence), CDR1 and CDR2 are MNHEY and SMNVEV. This sample was taken from a study of shared clonotypes between healthy human individuals (dated by TCRdb to the early 2020s). Regarding the research as a whole: Three men and two women, aged 18 to 49 years, made up the cohort. Per donor, three plates each were used for CD4 naive and CD4 memory, two for CD8 naive, and one for CD8 memory. Blood TCR repertoires of 5 or 6 healthy adults were deeply sequenced to estimate repertoire size and the extent of clonotype sharing between individuals. Libraries were prepared and TCR repertoires were sequenced by different laboratories using diverse techniques, in order to increase sequencing depth and limit assay-specific biases. Each donor's leukapheresis produced roughly between about 0.85 and 10 billion PBMCs.

The paper's findings and limits, for the study overall: Compared with non-shared clonotypes, the clonotypes found in all four sorted-subset donors had higher generation probabilities. Only blood was sampled, and tissue TCR repertoires likely differ from those in blood. About 5% of naive CD4, 3.5% of naive CD8, roughly 2.4% of memory CD4, and more than 0.35% of memory CD8 clonotypes were shared across several donors. Pairwise subsampling led to the expectation that sequencing depth would affect the degree of clonotype sharing among donors. The genetic and exposure-history diversity represented was limited by the small number of donors. Estimated clonotype richness was generally larger for naive than for memory subsets. Incomplete sequencing was indicated by rarefaction of sorted-subset datasets, despite the large sequencing depth.

The donors were healthy, HIV-negative adults who had no recently reported acute infections or vaccinations. Every donor was a Caucasian adult living in Nashville, Tennessee, USA. CD4+ T cells were enriched by magnetic negative selection; naive cells were then positively selected on CD45RA, and the negative fraction formed the memory subset. After blood collection by leukapheresis, PBMCs were isolated using Ficoll-Histopaque density gradient centrifugation and then cryopreserved in the vapor phase of liquid nitrogen. Analytical flow cytometry was used to check the purity and quantity of every magnetically sorted T cell population. Each sorted fraction had its genomic DNA isolated and then quantified by UV absorbance on a Nanodrop 2000c. TCR CDR3 regions were amplified from genomic DNA by multiplex PCR using the deep immunoSEQ assay. Genomic DNA extracted from each cell subset was distributed evenly over all wells of several immunoSEQ 96-well plates, and each plate served as one replicate. For sorted subsets, roughly 190 ng of genomic DNA, equivalent to tens of thousands of T cell genomes, went into each replicate PCR. Purified libraries were quantified with a Qubit 3.0 fluorometer, sized on a Bioanalyzer 2100, and re-quantified with the KAPA Library Quantification kit. Every immunoSEQ 96-well plate was sequenced on a separate single-read 150-cycle Illumina NextSeq 550 flow cell. For the original study's pipeline: Because the immunoSEQ output included only junctional sequences and no quality scores, the filtering could not be the same as the filtering used for full-length reads. Sequences were annotated with PyIR, a Python wrapper for IgBLAST v1.9, using IMGT germline references to assign V/J genes and CDR3. Any read was removed if the V/J assignment was weak (E-value above 1e-6), the CDR3 was missing, or the read contained stop codons, out-of-frame junctions, or ambiguous translated residues. V3J clonotypes were defined by identical inferred V gene, J gene, and CDR3 amino acid sequence. Percentage overlap between repertoires was calculated by dividing the number of shared unique clonotypes by the size of the smaller repertoire. RTK rarefaction, the Chao1 estimator, and Recon v2.1 estimates of unobserved clonotypes were used to assess repertoire richness. Generation probabilities for all TCRbeta clonotypes obtained by the gDNA method from a few donors were computed using OLGA. The clones in this table, taken by TCRdb from immuneACCESS, are in-frame only. Not every clone is retained; where verified, under half of the shortfall comes from an unresolved V gene, and the cause of the rest is unknown. The V and J calls and the clone size are those of that table, but D and trimming were determined from the DNA. This sample is represented by roughly 2,300,000 clones; about 90% of them were singletons. The top ten clonotypes cover approximately 0.4% of the sample.

This clonotype originated in a man aged 18 to 35 in good health. Some clones in this sample may be carry-over from other donors' samples. Recombination joined TRBV27 with TRBJ2-2; the D gene lacks a confident call. The sample was naive CD4+ T cells from PBMCs. This specimen's cell subset or site label, per the study, means: CD45RA+ positively selected. The CDR3 region reads CASSWEFIGELFF. The DNA is TGTGCCAGCAGTTGGGAATTCATCGGGGAGCTGTTTTTT.